Following are 17 T cell receptor beta chains from one sample sequenced in a study of post-analysis software for immune sequencing data. Study findings and constraints: With TRBV5-6, TRBV5-1 and TRBV20-1 included, several TRBV segments were more frequent in patients than in controls.

Incorporated into the TCR beta cDNA libraries were unique molecular identifiers, which served to reduce PCR and sequencing biases. TCRdb analysed the PCR reads with MiXCR anew, one entry per CDR3 protein. The table has over 700,000 distinct CDR3 sequences, about 27% seen once; the top ten hold roughly 0.54%. These receptors lack a known antigen. Material: blood. The receptors originated from a girl aged 5-17 years with multiple sclerosis.

This clonotype was recorded a few times. J is TRBJ2-5 and V is TRBV27, with D possibly matching TRBD1 (5 bases). Germline V gene sequence: CDR1 MNHEY, CDR2 SMNVEV (reference sequence). The V gene lost 3 bases and the J gene lost 4 bases, with 15 bases spanning the gap. This CDR3 has 15 amino acids. The CDR3 spells CASSFATGFGETQYF. In DNA form, the CDR3 reads TGTGCCAGCAGTTTCGCCACAGGATTTGGAGAGACCCAGTACTTC.

Only a few counts were recorded for this clonotype. The chain links TRBV3-1 to TRBJ1-2, with 8 bases that match TRBD1. CDR3 length: 15 residues. J was trimmed by 2 bases and V by 3 bases; bases with no gene match: 5. In germline, CDR1 is LGHDT, CDR2 YNNKEL (reference sequence). CDR3 nucleotide sequence: TGTGCCAGCAGCCACGGGACAGGACAGAACTATGGCTACACCTTC. Its translation is CASSHGTGQNYGYTF.

This clonotype was picked up a small number of times. V gene TRBV6-2 or TRBV6-3 combines with J gene TRBJ2-1; weak D call: TRBD2 (6 bases). V was pared by 6 bases and J by 7 bases, with 31 bases between. CDR3 length equals 19 residues. Germline CDR1 is MNHEY and CDR2 is SVGEGT. The DNA for the CDR3 is TGTGCCAGCAGACACCACCGTGTGTCCCGGCGGGATAGGGGAAATGAGCAGTTCTTC. The encoded protein is CASRHHRVSRRDRGNEQFF.

In regard to this clonotype: Since a much larger clone is just one base distant, this may be a read error. This rearrangement joins TRBV10-3 to TRBJ2-7, with a tentative D call TRBD1 (5 bases). CDR3 length equals 15 residues. Trimming pared 3 bases from V and 6 bases from J, leaving 18 bases between. The germline CDR1 and CDR2 sequences are ENHRY and SYGVKD. CDR3 in DNA: TGTGCCATCAGTGATCACCTGGGAAGAAGGGGCGAGCAGTACTTC. It translates to CAISDHLGRRGEQYF.

This clonotype was picked up a small number of times. Germline and junction disagree at one end, which may indicate a read error. The chain recombines TRBV27 with TRBJ2-7; 10 nucleotides align to TRBD1. Germline values: CDR1 MNHEY, CDR2 SMNVEV (reference sequence). This CDR3 is 15 amino acids long. The CDR3 DNA follows: TGTGCCAGCACCGCTCCGGGACAGGGGACCCACGAGCGGTACTTC. Its translation: CASTAPGQGTHERYF.

This clonotype was seen more than once but under ten times. The J gene is TRBJ1-2, the V gene TRBV4-3; no definite D call. V gave up 0 bases and J gave up 8 bases, with 10 bases separating them. The germline CDR1 and CDR2 sequences are LGHNA and YSLEER. This CDR3 has 13 amino acids. CDR3 bases: TGCGCCAGCAGCCAAGACGAGGGTGGAGGCTACACCTTC. Translation gives CASSQDEGGGYTF.

This clonotype occurred many times. The gene calls are TRBV6-6 and TRBJ2-1; D gene ambiguous. This CDR3 comprises 11 residues. Germline assignment: CDR1 MNHNY and CDR2 SVGAGI (reference sequence). Trimming pared 2 bases from V and 6 bases from J, leaving 2 bases between. The DNA for the CDR3 is TGTGCCAGCAGTTACAGCAATGAGCAGTTCTTC. This translates into CASSYSNEQFF.

This chain uses TRBV4-3 with TRBJ1-1, with D perhaps matching TRBD1 (5 bases). Germline V CDR1 and CDR2: LGHNA, YSLEER. This CDR3 has 15 amino acids. Trimming shortened V by 0 bases and J by 5 bases, and 13 bases separated the two germline ends. This chain's CDR3 is CASSQEFEGRTEAFF. The CDR3 coding sequence is TGCGCCAGCAGCCAAGAATTCGAGGGGCGGACTGAAGCTTTCTTT.

Worth noting for this clonotype: A much more abundant neighbour one base away suggests this may be a read error. The chain is built from TRBV5-6 and TRBJ2-1; 9 bases align to TRBD1. The germline V gene encodes CDR1 SGHDT and CDR2 YYEEEE. This CDR3 region has 15 residues. DNA of the CDR3: TGTACCAGCAGATCCGGGACAGGGACCTACAATGAGCAGTTCTTC. The encoded protein is CTSRSGTGTYNEQFF.

In this sample, this clonotype turned up a few times. This chain joins TRBV20-1 and TRBJ2-1, with D unclear. The germline V gene encodes CDR1 DFQATT and CDR2 SNEGSKA (reference sequence). The CDR3 extends over 15 amino acids. Between the trimmed V and J ends, which lost 1 base and 2 bases, there was a span of 12 bases. DNA for the CDR3: TGCAGTGCTAGAGCCCCCCAGGCCGCCTACAATGAGCAGTTCTTC. Amino acid sequence: CSARAPQAAYNEQFF.

The V gene is TRBV20-1, the J gene TRBJ2-1; D is possibly TRBD1 (5 bases). The CDR3 runs 11 residues. The germline V and J ends were trimmed by 8 bases and 8 bases, with 13 bases remaining between them. Per the germline V gene, CDR1 is DFQATT and CDR2 is SNEGSKA (reference sequence). Here the CDR3 DNA reads TGCAGTATGATCCAGGGCGATGAGCAGTTCTTC. Protein sequence: CSMIQGDEQFF.

This clonotype has only a few counts. J is TRBJ2-5 and V is TRBV20-1; TRBD1 matches at 11 bases. Trimming took 6 bases from V and 8 from J; bases not matched to a gene: 14. This CDR3 contains 15 residues. Germline loops: CDR1 DFQATT, CDR2 SNEGSKA (reference sequence). The CDR3 DNA follows: TGCAGTGCGCGGACAGGGGGCAGTGGGATGGGAACCCAGTACTTC. This gives the protein CSARTGGSGMGTQYF.

This sequence joins TRBV18 and TRBJ1-6; D not resolved. Germline CDR1 reads KGHSH; CDR2 reads LQKENI. The CDR3 spans 12 residues. V lost 3 bases, J lost 14 bases, and 11 bases lay in between. CDR3 DNA sequence: TGTGCCAGCTCACCGACGGATTTTTCCCTCCACTTT. Residues: CASSPTDFSLHF.

With respect to this clonotype: At one end, the junction sequence differs from germline, possibly due to a read error. The J gene is TRBJ2-3, the V gene TRBV2, with D unclear. The CDR3 totals 12 residues. Germline CDR1 SNHLY, CDR2 FYNNEI. CDR3 sequence (DNA): TGTGCCGGCAGACGTGGATCACCTGGAAAGTATTTT. This encodes CAGRRGSPGKYF.

Only a few counts were recorded for this clonotype. The genes are TRBV4-1 and TRBJ2-7; no clear D gene. Trimming pared 2 bases from V and 6 bases from J, leaving 20 bases between. This CDR3 spans 16 amino acids. CDR1 and CDR2 (germline): MGHRA, YSYEKL. CDR3 sequence: CASSQSGPQVLGEQYF. As DNA, the CDR3 is TGCGCCAGCAGCCAATCTGGGCCTCAGGTTCTCGGCGAGCAGTACTTC.

Notes on this clonotype: Just one base apart from a much larger clone, this may be a read error. This sequence joins TRBV20-1 and TRBJ2-3; TRBD1 matches at 7 bases. The CDR3 consists of 16 residues. V lost 1 base, J lost 3 bases, and 10 bases stayed unmatched. CDR1 DFQATT and CDR2 SNEGSKA come from the germline V gene (reference sequence). The CDR3 nucleotides read TGCAGTGCTAGAGGAATGGAAGGGGGCGAGACAGATACGCAGTATTTT. It yields the protein CSARGMEGGETDTQYF.

This clonotype was picked up a small number of times. This chain joins TRBV29-1 and TRBJ1-2; no clear D. Trimming shortened V by 5 bases and J by 6 bases, and 25 bases separated the two germline ends. Germline CDR1 and CDR2: SQVTM and ANQGSEA. CDR3 size: 16 residues. The CDR3 protein is CSVRPANRQDGHGYTF. CDR3 DNA: TGCAGCGTTCGGCCGGCCAATAGGCAGGACGGTCATGGCTACACCTTC.